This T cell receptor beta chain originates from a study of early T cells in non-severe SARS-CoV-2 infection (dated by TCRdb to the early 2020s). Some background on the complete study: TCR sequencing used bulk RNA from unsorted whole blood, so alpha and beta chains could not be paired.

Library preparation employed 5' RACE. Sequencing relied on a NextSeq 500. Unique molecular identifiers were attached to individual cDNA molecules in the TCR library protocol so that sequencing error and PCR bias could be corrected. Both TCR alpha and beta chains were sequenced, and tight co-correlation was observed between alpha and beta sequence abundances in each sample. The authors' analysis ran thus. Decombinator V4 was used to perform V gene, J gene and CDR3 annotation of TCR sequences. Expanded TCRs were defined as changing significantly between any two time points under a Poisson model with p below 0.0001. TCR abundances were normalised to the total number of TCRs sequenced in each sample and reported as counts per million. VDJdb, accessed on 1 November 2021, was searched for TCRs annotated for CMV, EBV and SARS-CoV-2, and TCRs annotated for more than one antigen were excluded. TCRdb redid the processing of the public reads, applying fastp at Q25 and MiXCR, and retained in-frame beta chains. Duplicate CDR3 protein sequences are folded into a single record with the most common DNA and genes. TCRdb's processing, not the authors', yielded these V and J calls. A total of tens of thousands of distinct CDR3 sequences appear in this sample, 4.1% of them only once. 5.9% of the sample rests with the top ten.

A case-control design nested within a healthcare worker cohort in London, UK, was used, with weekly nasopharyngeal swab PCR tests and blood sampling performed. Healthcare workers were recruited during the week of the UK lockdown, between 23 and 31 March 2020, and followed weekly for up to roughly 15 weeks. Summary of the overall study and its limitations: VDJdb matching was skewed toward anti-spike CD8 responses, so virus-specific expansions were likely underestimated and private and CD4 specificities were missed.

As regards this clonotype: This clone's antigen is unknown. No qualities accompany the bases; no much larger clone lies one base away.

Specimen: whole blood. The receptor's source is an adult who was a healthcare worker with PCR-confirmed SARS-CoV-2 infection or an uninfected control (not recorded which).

The sequence in DNA is TGTGCCAGCGCCAGGGGGACCCACCCTACGGAGCAGTACTTC. This is translated as CASARGTHPTEQYF. The chain uses TRBV9 and TRBJ2-7, with 7 bases in between that match TRBD1. Here V drops 7 bases and J drops 7 bases, and the junction holds 14 bases not matched to any gene. CDR1 SGDLS and CDR2 YYNGEE were looked up in the germline V gene. The CDR3, cysteine through phenylalanine, is 14 amino acids long. The kept DNA is CDR3 alone, 42 bases in frame from the first base.